The clone carrying this T cell receptor (beta chain) came up a few times. Its cognate antigen is unknown. MiXCR, run by TCRdb on the RACE reads, gives a single entry per CDR3 protein. The sample lists a few hundred thousand distinct CDR3 sequences; about 6% were seen once. This sample stems from a study of human T cells and chemical hapten exposure. The overall study: Diphenylcyclopropenone, dosed weekly to the scalp, was given to patients throughout the roughly 25-week study. Upper-back patches of 0.01% DPC were read at 6 days.

Time point noted: patch test 2, 6 weeks after DPC sensitization. This sample's treatment: therapeutic diphenylcyclopropenone sensitization with weekly scalp DPC. Study outcomes and limitations: Sensitization with DPC brought no change to TCRs above 1 in 1000 in frequency.

V lost 0 bases and J lost 5; bases outside the gene matches: 9. The CDR3 sequence is 16 residues long. Germline CDR1 is MNHEY and CDR2 is SVGEGT. This clonotype originated in a young woman with alopecia areata. Some clones in this sample may be carry-over from other donors' samples. The input for sequencing was whole blood, taken in connection with sensitization to the hapten diphenylcyclopropenone (DPC). This rearrangement joins TRBV6-2 or TRBV6-3 to TRBJ1-1; the match to TRBD1 covers 7 bases. CDR3 nucleotide sequence: TGTGCCAGCAGTTACTCCATACAGGGGCTCGGGACTGAAGCTTTCTTT. It translates to CASSYSIQGLGTEAFF.